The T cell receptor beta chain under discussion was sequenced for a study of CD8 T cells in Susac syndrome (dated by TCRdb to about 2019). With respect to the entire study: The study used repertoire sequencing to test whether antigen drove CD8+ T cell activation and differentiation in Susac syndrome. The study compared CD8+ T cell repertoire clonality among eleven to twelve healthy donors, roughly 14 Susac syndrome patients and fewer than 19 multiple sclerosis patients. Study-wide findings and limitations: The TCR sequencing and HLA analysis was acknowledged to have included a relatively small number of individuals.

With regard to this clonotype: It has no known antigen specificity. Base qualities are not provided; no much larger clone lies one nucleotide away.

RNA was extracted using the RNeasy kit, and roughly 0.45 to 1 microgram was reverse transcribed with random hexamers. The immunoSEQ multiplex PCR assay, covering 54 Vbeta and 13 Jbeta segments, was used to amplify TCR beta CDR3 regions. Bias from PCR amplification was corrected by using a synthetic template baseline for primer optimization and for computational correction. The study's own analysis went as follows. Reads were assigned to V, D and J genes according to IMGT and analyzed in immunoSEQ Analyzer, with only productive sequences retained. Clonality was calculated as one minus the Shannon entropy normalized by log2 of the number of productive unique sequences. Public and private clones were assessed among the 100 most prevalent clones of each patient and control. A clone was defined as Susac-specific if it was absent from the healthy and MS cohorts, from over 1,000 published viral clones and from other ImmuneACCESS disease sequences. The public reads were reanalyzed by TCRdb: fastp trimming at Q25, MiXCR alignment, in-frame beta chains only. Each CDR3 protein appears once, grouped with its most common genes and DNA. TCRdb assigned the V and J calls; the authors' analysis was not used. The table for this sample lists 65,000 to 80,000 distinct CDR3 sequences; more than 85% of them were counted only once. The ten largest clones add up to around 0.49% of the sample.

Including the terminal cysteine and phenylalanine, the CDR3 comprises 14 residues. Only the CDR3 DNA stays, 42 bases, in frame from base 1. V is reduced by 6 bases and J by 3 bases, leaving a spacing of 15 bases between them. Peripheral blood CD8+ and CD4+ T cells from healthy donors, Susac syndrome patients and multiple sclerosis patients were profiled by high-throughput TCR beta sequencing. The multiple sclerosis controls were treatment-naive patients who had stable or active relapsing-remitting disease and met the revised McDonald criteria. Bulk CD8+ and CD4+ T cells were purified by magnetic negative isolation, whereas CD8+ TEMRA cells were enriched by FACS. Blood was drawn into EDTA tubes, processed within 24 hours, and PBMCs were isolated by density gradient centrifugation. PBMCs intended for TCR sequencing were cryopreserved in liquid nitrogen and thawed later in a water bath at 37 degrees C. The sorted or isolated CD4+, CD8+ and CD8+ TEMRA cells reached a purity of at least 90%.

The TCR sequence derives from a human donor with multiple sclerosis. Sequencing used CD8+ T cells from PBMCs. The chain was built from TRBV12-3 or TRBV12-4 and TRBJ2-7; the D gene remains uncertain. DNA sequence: TGTGCCAGCAGCTTATCGGCCCCGCACTACGAGCAGTACTTC. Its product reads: CASSLSAPHYEQYF.